Below, 28 T cell receptor beta chains from the same sample are listed, as sequenced in a study of vaccination effects on CD4 cells after COVID-19. No antigen has been identified for these receptors. Pools of viral peptides were used by the ViraFEST assay to expand antigen-specific CD4+ T cells ahead of sequencing. Scientists isolated CD4+ T cells after a roughly 10-day culture period ended. The vaccine recipients had no prior SARS-CoV-2 infection, with negative nucleocapsid antibodies. The method was immunoSEQ multiplex PCR; TCRdb's version includes in-frame clones alone and lacks a portion of them. The sample carries some 31,000 clones, 60% to 75% recorded once. The specimen comprised CD4+ T cells from PBMCs cultured with HCoV-OC43 spike peptides, sampled before COVID-19 vaccination. Described subset: HCoV-OC43 spike overlapping peptide pool stimulation. These receptors came from a human donor who received a COVID-19 vaccine.

A few counts support this clone. The chain carries TRBV13 and TRBJ1-1, with D possibly matching TRBD1 (5 bases). The CDR3 is 15 residues long. Germline V CDR1 and CDR2: PRHDT, FYEKMQ (reference sequence). Trimming cost V 4 bases and J 1 base, with 13 bases left between them. The CDR3 DNA sequence: TGTGCCAGCAGCTCCCTCTCGGGGGAGAACACTGAAGCTTTCTTT. Protein: CASSSLSGENTEAFF.

The J gene is TRBJ2-1, the V gene TRBV4-1; no reliable D call. Germline V gene lookup returns CDR1 MGHRA and CDR2 YSYEKL. The CDR3 loop spans 14 amino acids. Between the trimmed V and J ends, which lost 0 bases and 4 bases, there was a span of 7 bases. The CDR3 protein is CASSQDGRYNEQFF. DNA of the CDR3: TGCGCCAGCAGCCAAGATGGGCGGTACAATGAGCAGTTCTTC.

This clone was observed a few times. The chain's CDR3 is CAYRDRDYNSPLHF. Here the CDR3 DNA reads TGTGCCTATCGGGACAGAGATTATAATTCACCCCTCCACTTT. The chain carries TRBV6-6 and TRBJ1-6, with TRBD1 matching 7 bases. The CDR3 length is 14 residues. V shed 11 bases and J 4 bases; nucleotides not matched to a gene: 8. Germline lookup yields CDR1 MNHNY and CDR2 SVGAGI (reference sequence).

This chain joins TRBV9 and TRBJ2-1; 8 bases map to TRBD1. The J segment lost 0 bases and the V segment lost 3 bases, leaving 5 bases of the junction unmatched. The CDR3 consists of 16 residues. Per the germline V gene, CDR1 is SGDLS and CDR2 is YYNGEE. The CDR3 is CASSARQGSSYNEQFF. The CDR3, as DNA: TGTGCCAGCAGCGCACGACAGGGGAGCTCCTACAATGAGCAGTTCTTC. The full variable domain, completed using reference TRBV9 and TRBJ2-1, is DSGVTQTPKHLITATGQRVTLRCSPRSGDLSVYWYQQSLDQGLQFLIQYYNGEERAKGNILERFSAQQFPDLHSELNLSSLELGDSALYFCASSARQGSSYNEQFFGPGTRLTVL.

The J gene is TRBJ2-3, the V gene TRBV18; D remains ambiguous. Germline-derived CDR1 and CDR2 are KGHSH and LQKENI. Deletions cut 0 bases from V and 4 bases from J, with 11 bases between. The length of the CDR3 is 15 residues. The CDR3: CASSPPLRDPDTQYF. The CDR3 DNA reads as TGTGCCAGCTCACCACCGCTAAGGGATCCAGATACGCAGTATTTT.

The J gene is TRBJ1-2, the V gene TRBV5-4, with 9 bases that match TRBD1. The CDR3 covers 12 residues. The germline gives CDR1 SGHNT, CDR2 YYREEE (reference sequence). The J segment lost 11 bases and the V segment lost 0 bases, leaving 2 bases of the junction unmatched. The CDR3 region has the DNA TGTGCCAGCAGCTTGGAGGACAGGGGATACACCTTC. This gives the protein CASSLEDRGYTF.

This chain connects TRBV19 to TRBJ2-2, with D possibly matching TRBD2 (7 bases). CDR1 is LNHDA and CDR2 is SQIVND in the germline V gene (reference sequence). V dropped 5 bases and J dropped 1 base, with 11 bases sitting between them. The CDR3 has 15 amino acids. The CDR3 DNA follows: TGTGCCAGTAGTTTGGGGGGGCTGAACACCGGGGAGCTGTTTTTT. Residues: CASSLGGLNTGELFF.

The V and J genes are TRBV2 and TRBJ1-2; D possibly corresponds to TRBD1 (6 bases). The CDR3 loop spans 15 amino acids. V gave up 5 bases and J gave up 6 bases, with 19 bases separating them. In germline, CDR1 is SNHLY, CDR2 FYNNEI. The CDR3: CASSSQGSGADGYTF. The CDR3 region has the DNA TGTGCCAGCAGTTCTCAGGGTTCGGGGGCTGATGGCTACACCTTC.

This clone was counted between two and nine times. The chain uses TRBV20-1 and TRBJ2-1, with D possibly TRBD1 on 5 matching bases. Trimming took off 3 bases at V and 0 bases at J, with 18 bases between the two ends. Germline V gene data show CDR1 as DFQATT and CDR2 as SNEGSKA (reference sequence). CDR3 length equals 17 residues. CDR3 sequence reads: CSASHLRAGPSYNEQFF. Written as DNA, the CDR3 is TGCAGTGCTAGTCACCTCAGGGCCGGACCCTCCTACAATGAGCAGTTCTTC.

The chain carries TRBV19 and TRBJ1-1; D possibly corresponds to TRBD1 (5 bases). Germline V gives CDR1 LNHDA, CDR2 SQIVND (reference sequence). Between the trimmed V and J ends, which lost 3 bases and 2 bases, there was a span of 13 bases. CDR3 length: 15 amino acids. The CDR3 protein is CASSISAGPNTEAFF. In DNA form, the CDR3 reads TGTGCCAGTAGTATCTCGGCGGGGCCAAACACTGAAGCTTTCTTT.

V usage is TRBV7-2 and J usage is TRBJ1-2; 8 bases line up with TRBD1. CDR3 length equals 13 residues. Germline values: CDR1 SGHTA, CDR2 FQGNSA. After removal of 3 bases from V and 6 bases from J, the junction contained 3 bases not matched to a gene. The CDR3, as DNA: TGTGCCAGCAGCTTGGGGACAGGAAATGGCTACACCTTC. Amino acids: CASSLGTGNGYTF.

V usage is TRBV10-3 and J usage is TRBJ2-1, with 8 bases that match TRBD1. This CDR3 has 13 amino acids. V gave up 3 bases and J gave up 8 bases; unmatched junction bases: 3. The germline gives CDR1 ENHRY, CDR2 SYGVKD. DNA of the CDR3: TGTGCCATCAGTGAACAGGGGGGAGATGAGCAGTTCTTC. Translated, it gives CAISEQGGDEQFF.

CDR3 residues: CASSSRTHGYTF. CDR3 nucleotide sequence: TGTGCCAGCAGCTCTAGGACTCATGGCTACACCTTC. V gene TRBV5-6 combines with J gene TRBJ1-2; the D is unclear. The CDR3 runs to 12 residues. Trimming removed 3 bases at V and 6 bases at J, with 9 bases between. Germline V gene data show CDR1 as SGHDT and CDR2 as YYEEEE.

The V gene is TRBV5-1, the J gene TRBJ1-4; 9 bases are a match to TRBD1. The CDR3 is 15 amino acids. The J segment lost 7 bases and the V segment lost 4 bases, leaving 8 bases of the junction unmatched. Germline V CDR1 and CDR2: SGHRS, YFSETQ. The CDR3, as DNA: TGCGCCAGCAGCACGACAGGGGGTGGGTTTGAAAAACTGTTTTTT. Its translation is CASSTTGGGFEKLFF.

This sequence joins TRBV7-9 and TRBJ1-4; TRBD1 aligns across 8 bases. J lost 5 bases, V lost 4 bases, and 6 bases had no gene match. Germline V gives CDR1 SEHNR, CDR2 FQNEAQ (reference sequence). The CDR3 runs to 15 residues. CDR3 region: CASSSWTGKNEKLFF. The CDR3 DNA is TGTGCCAGCAGCTCCTGGACAGGGAAAAATGAAAAACTGTTTTTT.

This clone was seen more than once but under ten times. The chain recombines TRBV11-3 with TRBJ2-1, with 7 bases lining up with TRBD2. Trimming at V came to 0 bases and at J to 8 bases, leaving 4 bases not matched to a gene. The length of the CDR3 is 14 residues. Germline loops: CDR1 SGHNT, CDR2 YENEEA. The CDR3 loop is CASSLDSGYHEQFF. DNA of the CDR3: TGTGCCAGCAGCTTAGATAGCGGGTATCATGAGCAGTTCTTC.

J is TRBJ2-3 and V is TRBV4-3; no firm D call. Per the germline V gene, CDR1 is LGHNA and CDR2 is YSLEER. Deletions cut 1 base from V and 4 bases from J, with 15 bases between. This CDR3 comprises 16 residues. CDR3 region: CASSQGDRSWADTQYF. CDR3 bases: TGCGCCAGCAGCCAAGGCGACCGATCGTGGGCAGATACGCAGTATTTT.

This chain connects TRBV5-8 to TRBJ2-7; perhaps TRBD1 as D (6 bases). CDR1 is SGHTS and CDR2 is YDEGEE in the germline V gene. There are 14 residues in the CDR3. Between the trimmed V and J ends, which lost 4 bases and 2 bases, there was a span of 13 bases. The CDR3 spells CASSGQIAAYEQYF. CDR3 DNA: TGTGCCAGCAGCGGACAGATCGCAGCCTACGAGCAGTACTTC.

The gene calls are TRBV6-4 and TRBJ2-2, with 11 bases aligning to TRBD2. Looked up from germline, CDR1 is MRHNA and CDR2 is SNTAGT. The V and J ends lost 3 bases and 4 bases, in that order; junction bases with no gene match: 4. This CDR3 is built from 16 residues. CDR3 sequence reads: CASSETSGTGTGELFF. The DNA of the CDR3 is TGTGCCAGCAGTGAGACTAGCGGGACGGGCACCGGGGAGCTGTTTTTT.

The gene calls are TRBV7-3 and TRBJ2-7; D perhaps matches TRBD1 (5 bases). The CDR3 totals 13 residues. With 3 bases removed from V and 3 bases from J, the gap between germline ends came to 9 bases. The germline gives CDR1 SGHTA, CDR2 FQGTGA. Here the CDR3 DNA reads TGTGCCAGCAGCTTCGGGCAGGGCTACGAGCAGTACTTC. Translating it yields CASSFGQGYEQYF.

This chain uses TRBV7-2 with TRBJ1-1, with a possible D match to TRBD1 (6 bases). V was trimmed by 5 bases and J by 5 bases, leaving 18 bases between them. This CDR3 spans 15 amino acids. In germline, CDR1 is SGHTA, CDR2 FQGNSA. The CDR3 loop reads CASSQRRGVSTEAFF. The CDR3 nucleotides are TGTGCCAGCAGCCAACGTAGGGGGGTGTCGACTGAAGCTTTCTTT.

The V gene is TRBV11-3, the J gene TRBJ2-4; maybe TRBD2 (6 bases). V was pared by 0 bases and J by 1 base, with 13 bases between. Germline CDR1 and CDR2: SGHNT and YENEEA. This CDR3 spans 17 amino acids. This CDR3 reads CASSLERAGGAKNIQYF. For the CDR3, the DNA is TGTGCCAGCAGCTTAGAGCGAGCGGGTGGGGCCAAAAACATTCAGTACTTC.

For this clone: One end of the junction is discordant with germline, which a read error may explain. This chain links TRBV19 with TRBJ1-5; 9 nucleotides align to TRBD1. The V gene's germline CDR1 is LNHDA and CDR2 SQIVND (reference sequence). The CDR3 totals 16 residues. This chain's CDR3 is CASNMLPGQGKQPQHF. The CDR3 coding sequence is TGTGCCAGTAATATGCTGCCGGGACAGGGCAAACAGCCCCAGCATTTT.

This clone was seen more than once but under ten times. J is TRBJ2-2 and V is TRBV7-3, with 8 bases fitting TRBD1. Trimming took 5 bases from V and 0 from J; bases not matched to a gene: 2. The CDR3 is made up of 15 amino acids. The germline V gene has CDR1 SGHTA and CDR2 FQGTGA. CDR3 bases: TGTGCCAGCAGCCAACAGGGGGCGAACACCGGGGAGCTGTTTTTT. It translates to CASSQQGANTGELFF.

The V and J genes are TRBV6-5 and TRBJ1-1; D may be TRBD1 (5 bases). The CDR3 sequence is 14 residues long. Trimming pared 2 bases from V and 0 bases from J, leaving 7 bases between. The V gene's germline CDR1 is MNHEY and CDR2 SVGAGI. The CDR3 loop is CASSYGGLNTEAFF. The DNA of the CDR3 is TGTGCCAGCAGTTACGGGGGGTTGAACACTGAAGCTTTCTTT.

This clone was picked up a small number of times. The chain carries TRBV20-1 and TRBJ2-2; 16 bases agree with TRBD2. The CDR3 is 18 residues long. CDR1 is DFQATT, CDR2 SNEGSKA, per germline (reference sequence). V lost 3 bases, J lost 1 base, and 5 bases stayed unmatched. For the CDR3, the DNA is TGCAGTGCTAGTTCAGGGACTAGCGGGGGGGGGAACACCGGGGAGCTGTTTTTT. Protein: CSASSGTSGGGNTGELFF.

This rearrangement joins TRBV6-5 to TRBJ1-2, with unresolved D. The V gene's germline CDR1 is MNHEY and CDR2 SVGAGI. The CDR3 sequence is 13 residues long. V shed 3 bases and J shed 9 bases, with 14 bases lying between them. The chain's CDR3 is CASSYIWAQSYTF. CDR3 in DNA: TGTGCCAGCAGTTATATCTGGGCCCAGAGCTACACCTTC.

The chain uses TRBV6-5 and TRBJ1-4, with 9 bases that match TRBD1. The V and J ends lost 6 bases and 7 bases, in that order; junction bases with no gene match: 6. The length of the CDR3 is 14 residues. The germline V gene has CDR1 MNHEY and CDR2 SVGAGI. The CDR3 DNA is TGTGCCAGCAGACCAGACAGGGGGGGTGAAAAACTGTTTTTT. Amino acid sequence: CASRPDRGGEKLFF.